The 18 T cell receptor beta chains reported below all come from one sample, sequenced in a study of patients and donors after allogeneic stem cell transplantation. TCRdb used MiXCR to reprocess the RT-PCR reads, holding one entry per CDR3 protein. Here the sample spans 4,000 to 5,000 distinct CDR3 sequences, 20% to 25% being singletons. The sequencing sample was made of blood, either unsorted or a sorted T cell fraction (not recorded which). The receptors here all came from a human donor who was either an allogeneic HSCT recipient or a stem cell or donor lymphocyte infusion donor (not recorded which). It is not recorded whose cells these are; they may come from a transplant donor.

The rearrangement joins TRBV6-2 or TRBV6-3 to TRBJ2-3; perhaps TRBD2 as D (7 bases). The CDR3 runs 18 residues. Germline V lookup: CDR1 MNHEY, CDR2 SVGEGT. V was cut by 6 bases and J by 0 bases, with 22 bases left in between. Here the CDR3 reads CASSDRLADNPSTDTQYF. The CDR3 bases are TGTGCCAGCAGCGACAGGCTAGCGGACAATCCAAGCACAGATACGCAGTATTTT.

The table lists this clonotype with a few counts. V and J are TRBV10-3 and TRBJ1-6, with D uncertain. Deletions cut 11 bases from V and 8 bases from J, with 16 bases between. The CDR3 runs to 13 residues. Per the germline V gene, CDR1 is ENHRY and CDR2 is SYGVKD. The CDR3 DNA reads as TGTGCCGCGACCGGTAGCTTCGATTCACCCCTCCACTTT. Protein: CAATGSFDSPLHF.

Note on this clonotype: At one end, the junction sequence differs from germline, possibly due to a read error. V is TRBV5-1 and J is TRBJ2-5; D unclear. In germline, CDR1 is SGHRS, CDR2 YFSETQ. This CDR3 has 13 amino acids. The CDR3 DNA is TGCGCCAGCAGAAAGGGCTCGGCGGAGACCCTGTACTTC. Translation gives CASRKGSAETLYF.

CDR3 in amino acids: CASSPAGHKRHEQFF. CDR3 nucleotide sequence: TGTGCCAGCTCACCCGCCGGACACAAACGGCATGAGCAGTTCTTC. The rearrangement joins TRBV18 to TRBJ2-1; a possible D gene is TRBD1 (5 bases). V was cut by 3 bases and J by 8 bases, with 17 bases left in between. Germline CDR1 is KGHSH and CDR2 is LQKENI. The CDR3 loop spans 15 amino acids.

V usage is TRBV20-1 and J usage is TRBJ2-7; TRBD2 matches at 7 bases. Germline loops: CDR1 DFQATT, CDR2 SNEGSKA (reference sequence). After removal of 3 bases from V and 5 bases from J, the junction contained 4 bases not matched to a gene. The CDR3 has 12 amino acids. The CDR3 loop is CSARDTSDEQYF. In nucleotides, the CDR3 is TGCAGTGCTAGGGATACTAGCGACGAGCAGTACTTC.

This clonotype has more than one count but fewer than ten. V and J are TRBV11-2 and TRBJ2-3; D remains ambiguous. The germline CDR1 and CDR2 sequences are SGHAT and FQNNGV. This CDR3 has 15 amino acids. V dropped 1 base and J dropped 0 bases, with 8 bases sitting between them. CDR3 sequence: CASSLGGPSTDTQYF. The CDR3 DNA sequence: TGTGCCAGCAGCTTAGGGGGTCCAAGCACAGATACGCAGTATTTT.

This clonotype occurred a few times. The chain couples TRBV12-3 or TRBV12-4 to TRBJ2-3; D remains unclear. The CDR3 consists of 12 residues. V shed 6 bases and J shed 7 bases, with 11 bases lying between them. Here the CDR3 reads CASSIKPNTQYF. The CDR3 DNA is TGTGCCAGCAGCATAAAGCCAAATACGCAGTATTTT.

This clonotype appeared a few times. The chain combines TRBV11-1 with TRBJ2-6, with D unresolved. Looked up from germline, CDR1 is SGHAT and CDR2 is FQDESV (reference sequence). The CDR3 spans 16 residues. V was pared by 2 bases and J by 0 bases, with 8 bases between. The CDR3 bases are TGTGCCAGCAGCTTATTAGGAAGCTCTGGGGCCAACGTCCTGACTTTC. Its protein product is CASSLLGSSGANVLTF. Full variable domain (missing parts from reference TRBV11-1 and TRBJ2-6): EAEVAQSPRYKITEKSQAVAFWCDPISGHATLYWYRQILGQGPELLVQFQDESVVDDSQLPKDRFSAERLKGVDSTLKIQPAELGDSAMYLCASSLLGSSGANVLTFGAGSRLTVL.

This clonotype showed up just a few times. This rearrangement joins TRBV19 to TRBJ2-3; D is ambiguous. The CDR3 is 15 residues long. Trimming removed 5 bases at V and 2 bases at J, with 14 bases between. From germline, CDR1 is LNHDA and CDR2 SQIVND (reference sequence). CDR3 bases: TGTGCCAGTAGTCCAACCGGGCCCCTCACAGATACGCAGTATTTT. This codes for CASSPTGPLTDTQYF. Full variable domain (rest looked up from reference TRBV19 and TRBJ2-3): DGGITQSPKYLFRKEGQNVTLSCEQNLNHDAMYWYRQDPGQGLRLIYYSQIVNDFQKGDIAEGYSVSREKKESFPLTVTSAQKNPTAFYLCASSPTGPLTDTQYFGPGTRLTVL.

This clonotype counts as large. V usage is TRBV4-3 and J usage is TRBJ1-2; D gene ambiguous. There are 13 residues in the CDR3. Germline assignment: CDR1 LGHNA and CDR2 YSLEER. The V and J ends lost 4 bases and 5 bases respectively, with 11 bases between them. The DNA of the CDR3 is TGCGCCAGCAGCCCATATATGGGTTATGGCTACACCTTC. Its translation is CASSPYMGYGYTF.

The genes are TRBV30 and TRBJ1-5; a weak D match, TRBD1 (6 bases). The CDR3 spans 13 residues. The V gene lost 0 bases and the J gene lost 10 bases, with 13 bases spanning the gap. Germline-derived CDR1 and CDR2 are GTSNPN and SVGIG (reference sequence). The CDR3 coding sequence is TGTGCCTGGAGTGTCGGGGGCGATGGACCCCAGCATTTT. It is translated as CAWSVGGDGPQHF.

By share, this clonotype counts as medium-sized. The chain combines TRBV29-1 with TRBJ2-4; D ambiguous. The V and J ends lost 6 bases and 6 bases respectively, with 12 bases between them. CDR1 is SQVTM, CDR2 ANQGSEA, per germline. This CDR3 spans 12 amino acids. The CDR3 coding sequence is TGCAGCGTCGTGGATTTAAGAAACATTCAGTACTTC. Translated: CSVVDLRNIQYF.

The chain links TRBV12-3 or TRBV12-4 to TRBJ1-1; 8 nucleotides line up with TRBD1. The CDR3 totals 13 residues. Trimming cost V 8 bases and J 2 bases; bases outside gene matches: 4. DNA for the CDR3: TGTGCCAGCGGGGGACAGGCCAACACTGAAGCTTTCTTT. The encoded protein is CASGGQANTEAFF.

The chain is built from TRBV24-1 and TRBJ2-1; TRBD1 matches at 8 bases. The junction had 10 bases not matched to a gene; V was cut back by 7 bases and J by 6 bases. Germline CDR1 reads KGHDR; CDR2 reads SFDVKD. The CDR3 sequence is 15 residues long. The CDR3 sequence is CATSQQGVEGNEQFF. The CDR3 coding sequence is TGTGCCACCAGCCAACAGGGGGTGGAGGGCAATGAGCAGTTCTTC.

This clonotype was seen only a few times. The chain links TRBV4-3 to TRBJ2-1, with 11 bases fitting TRBD2. This CDR3 region has 15 residues. The ends lost 0 bases at V and 9 bases at J; junction bases unmatched: 4. CDR1 and CDR2 from the germline V gene are LGHNA and YSLEER. The CDR3 sequence: CASSQDSLAGGEQFF. CDR3 DNA: TGCGCCAGCAGCCAAGATTCCCTAGCGGGAGGTGAGCAGTTCTTC.

By share of the sample, this clonotype is medium-sized. The rearrangement links TRBV10-2 to TRBJ1-2; D perhaps matches TRBD1 (5 bases). Germline loops: CDR1 WSHSY, CDR2 SAAADI. Trimming removed 6 bases at V and 5 bases at J, with 13 bases between. This CDR3 contains 13 residues. Here the CDR3 reads CASRQGKEYGYTF. In DNA, the CDR3 is TGCGCCAGCAGGCAGGGAAAGGAGTATGGCTACACCTTC.

The V and J genes are TRBV11-2 and TRBJ2-7; D is perhaps TRBD1 (5 bases). The CDR3 consists of 15 residues. The germline V gene encodes CDR1 SGHAT and CDR2 FQNNGV. Trimming cost V 2 bases and J 1 base, with 12 bases left between them. CDR3 nucleotide sequence: TGTGCCAGCAGCTTATTGGAGACAGATTCCTACGAGCAGTACTTC. Its protein is CASSLLETDSYEQYF.

This clonotype rates as large (0.1 to 1%). The chain joins TRBV5-6 to TRBJ2-1; TRBD2 might be the D (6 bases). Germline V CDR1 and CDR2: SGHDT, YYEEEE. V lost 4 bases, J lost 9 bases, and 17 bases lay in between. The CDR3 contains 14 residues. This chain's CDR3 is CASSPPGSRGEQFF. The CDR3 region has the DNA TGTGCCAGCAGCCCACCCGGGAGTCGAGGTGAGCAGTTCTTC.